This T cell receptor (beta chain) emerged from a study of blood T cell repertoires in COVID-19. Participants reported their clinical history, and cohort assignment relied on those reports. The data were produced by immunoSEQ multiplex PCR, yet TCRdb's version contains in-frame clones alone and is incomplete. The repertoire consists of roughly 230,000 clones, with around 87% occurring once and the leading ten covering about 7%. CDR1 is SGHKS and CDR2 is YYEKEE in the germline V gene (reference sequence). This CDR3 has 16 amino acids. Trimming removed 4 bases from V and 1 base from J; junction bases left unmatched: 10.

The TCR was taken from a man between 25 and 39 years old in a cohort exposed to, infected with or recovered from COVID-19 (not recorded which). The sequenced sample was PBMCs or T cells enriched from blood (not recorded which). The V call is TRBV5-5, the J call TRBJ2-7; 8 bases map to TRBD1. CDR3 region: CASSKTGGWESYEQYF. The CDR3 DNA is TGTGCCAGCAGCAAAACAGGGGGTTGGGAATCCTACGAGCAGTACTTC.